This passage covers 19 T cell receptor beta chains from one sample sequenced in a study of shared clonotypes between healthy human individuals. This table comes from immunoSEQ multiplex PCR, and its TCRdb copy is limited to in-frame clones, with some not included. Of fewer than 650,000 clones listed, about 79% are singletons. The sequenced material came from PBMCs. The receptors here all came from a woman aged 40-49 years in good health. Some clones in this sample may be carry-over from other donors' samples.

The genes are TRBV5-1 and TRBJ2-5, with a weak D call TRBD2 (6 bases). The CDR3 is made up of 16 amino acids. Trimming stripped 0 bases from V and 4 bases from J, with 16 bases between. From germline, CDR1 is SGHRS and CDR2 YFSETQ. The DNA for the CDR3 is TGCGCCAGCAGCTTGGGAGCCACGCGGAGGGGAGAGACCCAGTACTTC. Its protein is CASSLGATRRGETQYF.

V gene TRBV28 combines with J gene TRBJ2-5, with 9 bases lining up with TRBD1. V lost 10 bases, J lost 3 bases, and 15 bases stayed unmatched. The CDR3 contains 16 residues. CDR1 and CDR2 from the germline V gene are MDHEN and SYDVKM. Written as DNA, the CDR3 is TGTGCCACCCTAAGGTGGGGACAGGGCATAGAAGAGACCCAGTACTTC. As protein: CATLRWGQGIEETQYF.

The V gene is TRBV18, the J gene TRBJ1-3; 8 bases are shared with TRBD1. The germline CDR1 and CDR2 sequences are KGHSH and LQKENI. The CDR3 contains 16 residues. Trimming at V came to 8 bases and at J to 1 base, leaving 10 bases not matched to a gene. The CDR3 loop is CASTLLQGGSGNTIYF. The CDR3 region has the DNA TGTGCCAGCACCTTACTACAGGGGGGATCTGGAAACACCATATATTTT. Looking up the rest from reference TRBV18 and TRBJ1-3 gives the full variable domain: NAGVMQNPRHLVRRRGQEARLRCSPMKGHSHVYWYRQLPEEGLKFMVYLQKENIIDESGMPKERFSAEFPKEGPSILRIQQVVRGDSAAYFCASTLLQGGSGNTIYFGEGSWLTVV.

This clone showed up just a few times. The chain joins TRBV28 to TRBJ2-5; D unclear. The DNA matches TRBJ2-7 better at its end, which makes the J call doubtful. CDR1 is MDHEN, CDR2 SYDVKM, per germline. The CDR3 sequence is 12 residues long. The CDR3 protein is CASSRLAYEQYF. The DNA for the CDR3 is TGTGCCAGCAGTAGACTTGCTTACGAGCAGTACTTC.

The chain has TRBV28 and TRBJ1-1; possible D gene TRBD1, 6 bases. The CDR3 spans 14 residues. From germline, CDR1 is MDHEN and CDR2 SYDVKM. Trimming left V 4 bases short and J 4 bases short, with 13 bases between. This chain's CDR3 is CASSYRAGGTEAFF. As DNA, the CDR3 is TGTGCCAGCAGTTACAGGGCGGGAGGCACTGAAGCTTTCTTT.

The chain couples TRBV5-1 to TRBJ2-3; 7 bases fit TRBD2. V shed 7 bases and J 2 bases; nucleotides not matched to a gene: 7. The germline CDR1 and CDR2 sequences are SGHRS and YFSETQ. The CDR3 totals 14 residues. CDR3: CASGREGITDTQYF. For the CDR3, the DNA is TGCGCCAGCGGGAGGGAGGGGATCACAGATACGCAGTATTTT.

This clone was seen only once. The same CDR3 is also encoded by other DNA sequences in this sample. V and J are TRBV2 and TRBJ2-2; 8 bases align to TRBD2. Germline CDR1 SNHLY, CDR2 FYNNEI. CDR3 length equals 15 residues. Trimming cost V 3 bases and J 4 bases; bases outside gene matches: 4. DNA for the CDR3: TGTGCCAGCAGTGACAGGCTAGCGGGCACCGGGGAGCTGTTTTTT. Encoded protein: CASSDRLAGTGELFF.

V is TRBV4-1 and J is TRBJ1-2, with D uncertain. Per the germline V gene, CDR1 is MGHRA and CDR2 is YSYEKL. The V end lost 1 base, the J end lost 6 bases, and 18 bases lay between the germline ends. This CDR3 is built from 16 residues. The CDR3 protein is CASSQAIVGRVNGYTF. CDR3 DNA: TGCGCCAGCAGCCAAGCTATCGTGGGTAGGGTTAATGGCTACACCTTC.

This clone was counted at least ten times. The V gene is TRBV7-8, the J gene TRBJ2-7, with 7 bases that match TRBD1. CDR1 is SGHVS and CDR2 is FQNEAQ in the germline V gene. The junction had 3 bases not matched to a gene; V was cut back by 2 bases and J by 2 bases. The length of the CDR3 is 14 residues. Here the CDR3 DNA reads TGTGCCAGCAGCTTAAACAGGGGTCCCTACGAGCAGTACTTC. The encoded protein is CASSLNRGPYEQYF.

The genes are TRBV4-3 and TRBJ2-5; TRBD2 matches at 11 bases. This CDR3 is built from 18 residues. The trim removed 2 bases at V and 0 bases at J, leaving 8 bases unmatched. CDR1 LGHNA and CDR2 YSLEER come from the germline V gene. CDR3 DNA sequence: TGCGCCAGCAGCCAACAACTAGCGGGAGCGATGTACCAAGAGACCCAGTACTTC. This gives the protein CASSQQLAGAMYQETQYF.

The chain recombines TRBV15 with TRBJ1-1, with D perhaps TRBD1 (5 bases). CDR1 and CDR2 from the germline V gene are LNHNV and YYDKDF (reference sequence). The CDR3 length is 13 residues. Trimming shortened V by 6 bases and J by 6 bases, and 14 bases separated the two germline ends. CDR3 DNA sequence: TGTGCCACCAGTAAGGGGTTCTATGCTGAAGCTTTCTTT. It is translated as CATSKGFYAEAFF.

Here the CDR3 reads CASSPGTGNTGELFF. The CDR3 bases are TGTGCCAGCAGCCCCGGGACAGGGAACACCGGGGAGCTGTTTTTT. This chain uses TRBV6-1 with TRBJ2-2; 8 nucleotides line up with TRBD1. The CDR3 is 15 residues long. Per germline, CDR1 MNHNS and CDR2 SASEGT. The J segment lost 1 base and the V segment lost 6 bases, leaving 4 bases of the junction unmatched.

As to this clone: The junction shows a germline mismatch at one end, possibly a read error. The chain uses TRBV10-2 and TRBJ1-2; 7 positions match TRBD1. CDR1 is WSHSY, CDR2 SAAADI, per germline. This CDR3 spans 13 amino acids. The CDR3 DNA is TGCGCCAGCAATGAGGGACAGCTCTATGGCTACACCTTC. The encoded protein is CASNEGQLYGYTF.

V and J are TRBV28 and TRBJ2-7, with 9 bases lining up with TRBD1. Trimming at V came to 6 bases and at J to 2 bases, leaving 2 bases not matched to a gene. This CDR3 is built from 13 residues. In germline, CDR1 is MDHEN, CDR2 SYDVKM. As DNA, the CDR3 is TGTGCCAGCAGGCGACAGGGGGCCTACGAGCAGTACTTC. Its translation is CASRRQGAYEQYF.

The rearrangement joins TRBV27 to TRBJ2-1, with D unresolved. Looked up from germline, CDR1 is MNHEY and CDR2 is SMNVEV (reference sequence). The V and J ends lost 4 bases and 4 bases respectively, with 8 bases between them. This CDR3 is 13 amino acids long. The CDR3 here is CASSSGNYNEQFF. The CDR3 coding sequence is TGTGCCAGCAGTTCTGGCAATTACAATGAGCAGTTCTTC.

This chain uses TRBV7-2 with TRBJ2-3; possible D gene TRBD1, 5 bases. Germline CDR1 is SGHTA and CDR2 is FQGNSA. The CDR3 is 14 residues long. V lost 5 bases to trimming and J lost 9 bases, with 18 bases between them. The CDR3 bases are TGTGCCAGCAGCCAAGAAGCCGTGGGGCTGACGCAGTATTTT. Its protein product is CASSQEAVGLTQYF.

This clone appeared a single time. The chain recombines TRBV28 with TRBJ1-4; 8 bases map to TRBD1. CDR3 length: 15 amino acids. The V and J ends lost 3 bases and 8 bases, in that order; junction bases with no gene match: 8. Germline V lookup: CDR1 MDHEN, CDR2 SYDVKM. CDR3 protein: CASSFGRQGAEKLFF. CDR3 DNA: TGTGCCAGCAGTTTTGGTCGGCAGGGGGCGGAAAAACTGTTTTTT.

The chain is built from TRBV18 and TRBJ1-1, with D perhaps TRBD1 (5 bases). The V end lost 3 bases, the J end lost 4 bases, and 18 bases lay between the germline ends. The V gene's germline CDR1 is KGHSH and CDR2 LQKENI. The length of the CDR3 is 16 residues. CDR3 region: CASSPSGDQAGTEAFF. The CDR3 region has the DNA TGTGCCAGCTCACCGTCGGGGGATCAGGCTGGCACTGAAGCTTTCTTT.

The CDR3 region has the DNA TGTGCCTGGAGTGAGCGGGTAGGTGAGCAGTTCTTC. Encoded protein: CAWSERVGEQFF. The chain couples TRBV30 to TRBJ2-1; D perhaps matches TRBD2 (6 bases). Trimming pared 1 base from V and 9 bases from J, leaving 10 bases between. Per the germline V gene, CDR1 is GTSNPN and CDR2 is SVGIG (reference sequence). This CDR3 region has 12 residues.